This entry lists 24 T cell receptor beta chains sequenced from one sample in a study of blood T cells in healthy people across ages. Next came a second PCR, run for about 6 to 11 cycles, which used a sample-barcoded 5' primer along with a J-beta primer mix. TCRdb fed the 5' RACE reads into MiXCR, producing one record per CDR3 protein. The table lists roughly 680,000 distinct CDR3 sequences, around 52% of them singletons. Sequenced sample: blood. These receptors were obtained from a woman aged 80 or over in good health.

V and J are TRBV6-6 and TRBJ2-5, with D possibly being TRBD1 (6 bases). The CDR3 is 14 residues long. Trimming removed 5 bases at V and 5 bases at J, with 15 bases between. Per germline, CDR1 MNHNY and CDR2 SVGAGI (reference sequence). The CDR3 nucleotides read TGTGCCAGCAGTCAGAGTACAGGGTCGGAGACCCAGTACTTC. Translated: CASSQSTGSETQYF.

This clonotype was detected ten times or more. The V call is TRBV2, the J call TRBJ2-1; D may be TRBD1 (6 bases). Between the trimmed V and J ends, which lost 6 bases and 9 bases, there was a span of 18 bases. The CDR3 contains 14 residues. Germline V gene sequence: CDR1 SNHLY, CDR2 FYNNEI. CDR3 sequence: CASRRDLQGGEQFF. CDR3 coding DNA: TGTGCCAGCAGACGGGACCTCCAAGGGGGTGAGCAGTTCTTC.

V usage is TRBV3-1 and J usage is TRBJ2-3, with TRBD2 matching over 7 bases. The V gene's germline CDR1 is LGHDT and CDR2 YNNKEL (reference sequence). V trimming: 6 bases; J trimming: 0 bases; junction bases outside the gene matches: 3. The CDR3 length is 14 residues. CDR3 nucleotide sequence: TGTGCCAGCAGGCGGGAGACGAGCACAGATACGCAGTATTTT. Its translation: CASRRETSTDTQYF.

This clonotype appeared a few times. The CDR3 DNA follows: TGTGCCAGCAGCTTTAGACTCCTCACCGGGGAGCTGTTTTTT. Protein sequence: CASSFRLLTGELFF. The J gene is TRBJ2-2, the V gene TRBV7-8; D uncertain. The CDR3 is made up of 14 amino acids. V was cut by 3 bases and J by 4 bases, with 9 bases left in between. CDR1 and CDR2 (germline): SGHVS, FQNEAQ. The full variable domain, rest sourced from reference TRBV7-8 and TRBJ2-2, is GAGVSQSPRYKVAKRGQDVALRCDPISGHVSLFWYQQALGQGPEFLTYFQNEAQLDKSGLPSDRFFAERPEGSVSTLKIQRTQQEDSAVYLCASSFRLLTGELFFGEGSRLTVL.

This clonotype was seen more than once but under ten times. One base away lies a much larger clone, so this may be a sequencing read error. The CDR3 reads CASSLRPGPYQETQYF. Here the CDR3 DNA reads TGTGCCAGCAGCTTACGGCCCGGACCGTACCAAGAGACCCAGTACTTC. V is TRBV11-2 and J is TRBJ2-5; D unclear. CDR3 length equals 16 residues. V lost 2 bases, J lost 0 bases, and 13 bases lay in between. Germline lookup yields CDR1 SGHAT and CDR2 FQNNGV.

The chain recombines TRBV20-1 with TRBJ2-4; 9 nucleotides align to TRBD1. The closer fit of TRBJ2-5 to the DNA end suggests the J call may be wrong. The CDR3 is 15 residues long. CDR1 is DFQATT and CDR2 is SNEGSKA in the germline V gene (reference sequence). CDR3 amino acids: CSARDAGDREETQYF. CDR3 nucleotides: TGCAGTGCTAGAGATGCCGGGGACAGGGAAGAGACCCAGTACTTC.

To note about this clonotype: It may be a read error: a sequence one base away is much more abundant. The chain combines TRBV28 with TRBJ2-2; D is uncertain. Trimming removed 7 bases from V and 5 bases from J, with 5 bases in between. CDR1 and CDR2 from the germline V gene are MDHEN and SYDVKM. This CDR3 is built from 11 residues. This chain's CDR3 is CASKETGELFF. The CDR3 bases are TGTGCCAGCAAGGAGACCGGGGAGCTGTTTTTT.

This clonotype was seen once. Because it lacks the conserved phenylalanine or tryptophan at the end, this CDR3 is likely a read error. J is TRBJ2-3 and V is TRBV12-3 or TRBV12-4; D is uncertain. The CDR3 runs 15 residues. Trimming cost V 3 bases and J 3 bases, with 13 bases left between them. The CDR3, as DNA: TGTGCCAGCAGTTTTAGCCGACTGTCAACAGATACGCAGTATTCT. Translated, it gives CASSFSRLSTDTQYS.

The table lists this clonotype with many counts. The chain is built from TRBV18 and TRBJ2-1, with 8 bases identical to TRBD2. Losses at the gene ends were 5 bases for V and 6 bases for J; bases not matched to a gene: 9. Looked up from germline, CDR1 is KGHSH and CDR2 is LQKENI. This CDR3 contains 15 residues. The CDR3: CASSSFSGISNEQFF. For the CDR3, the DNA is TGTGCCAGCTCATCTTTTAGCGGGATCTCCAATGAGCAGTTCTTC. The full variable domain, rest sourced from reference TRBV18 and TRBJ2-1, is NAGVMQNPRHLVRRRGQEARLRCSPMKGHSHVYWYRQLPEEGLKFMVYLQKENIIDESGMPKERFSAEFPKEGPSILRIQQVVRGDSAAYFCASSSFSGISNEQFFGPGTRLTVL.

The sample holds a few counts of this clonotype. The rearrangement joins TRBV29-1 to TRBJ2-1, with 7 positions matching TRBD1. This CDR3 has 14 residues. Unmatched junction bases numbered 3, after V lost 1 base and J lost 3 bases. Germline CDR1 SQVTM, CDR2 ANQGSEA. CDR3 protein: CSVEGDRDYNEQFF. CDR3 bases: TGCAGCGTTGAAGGGGACAGAGACTACAATGAGCAGTTCTTC.

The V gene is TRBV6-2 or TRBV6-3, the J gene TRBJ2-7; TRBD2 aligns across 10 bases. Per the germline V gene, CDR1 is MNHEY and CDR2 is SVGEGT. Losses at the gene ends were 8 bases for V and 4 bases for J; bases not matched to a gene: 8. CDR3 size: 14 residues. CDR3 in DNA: TGTGCCAGCGGGTCTAGCGGGAGTTCTTACGAGCAGTACTTC. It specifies CASGSSGSSYEQYF.

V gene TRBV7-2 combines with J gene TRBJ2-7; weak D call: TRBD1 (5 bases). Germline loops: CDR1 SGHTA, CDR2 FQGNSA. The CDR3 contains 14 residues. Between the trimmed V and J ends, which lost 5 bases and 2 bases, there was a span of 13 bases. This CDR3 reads CASSPELGPYEQYF. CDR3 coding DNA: TGTGCCAGCAGCCCGGAGCTGGGGCCCTACGAGCAGTACTTC. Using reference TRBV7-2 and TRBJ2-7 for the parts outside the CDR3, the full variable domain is GAGVSQSPSNKVTEKGKDVELRCDPISGHTALYWYRQSLGQGLEFLIYFQGNSAPDKSGLPSDRFSAERTGGSVSTLTIQRTQQEDSAVYLCASSPELGPYEQYFGPGTRLTVT.

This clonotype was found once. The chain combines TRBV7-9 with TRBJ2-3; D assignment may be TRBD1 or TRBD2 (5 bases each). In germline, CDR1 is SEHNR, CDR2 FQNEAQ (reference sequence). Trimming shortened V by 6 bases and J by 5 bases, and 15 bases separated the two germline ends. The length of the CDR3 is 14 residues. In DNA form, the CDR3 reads TGTGCCAGCAGTCAAATTGGGGCGGGAGATACGCAGTATTTT. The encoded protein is CASSQIGAGDTQYF.

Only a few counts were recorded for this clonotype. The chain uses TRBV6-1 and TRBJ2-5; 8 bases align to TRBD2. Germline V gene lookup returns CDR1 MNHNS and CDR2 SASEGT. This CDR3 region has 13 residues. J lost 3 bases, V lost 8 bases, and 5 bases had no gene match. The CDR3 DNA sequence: TGTGCCAGCCATCTAGCGGGTGAAGAGACCCAGTACTTC. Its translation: CASHLAGEETQYF.

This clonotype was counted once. The CDR3 sequence is CASSLGRGASYEQYF. CDR3 bases: TGTGCCAGCAGCTTGGGGCGGGGGGCCTCTTACGAGCAGTACTTC. The chain has TRBV7-2 and TRBJ2-7; 8 nucleotides line up with TRBD2. The CDR3 totals 15 residues. Germline trimming cut 3 bases from V and 4 bases from J; bases unmatched to any gene: 8. Germline V gene data show CDR1 as SGHTA and CDR2 as FQGNSA.

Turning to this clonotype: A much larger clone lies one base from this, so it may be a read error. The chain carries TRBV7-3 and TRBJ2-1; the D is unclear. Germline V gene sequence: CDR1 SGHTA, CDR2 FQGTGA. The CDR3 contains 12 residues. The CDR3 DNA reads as TGTGACAGCAGCTCCACGAGCTATGAGCAGTTCTTC. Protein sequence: CDSSSTSYEQFF.

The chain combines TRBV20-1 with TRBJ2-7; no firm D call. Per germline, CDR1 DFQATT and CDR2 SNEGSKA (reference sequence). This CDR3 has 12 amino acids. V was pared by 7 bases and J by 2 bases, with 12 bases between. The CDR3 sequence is CSVLGRAYEQYF. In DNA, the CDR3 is TGCAGTGTGCTGGGTAGGGCCTACGAGCAGTACTTC.

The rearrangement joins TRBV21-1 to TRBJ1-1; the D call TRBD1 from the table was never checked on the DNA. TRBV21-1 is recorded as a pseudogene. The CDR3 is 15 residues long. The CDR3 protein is CASKLINRENTEAFF. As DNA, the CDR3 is TGTGCCAGCAAGCTAATAAACAGGGAGAACACTGAAGCTTTCTTT.

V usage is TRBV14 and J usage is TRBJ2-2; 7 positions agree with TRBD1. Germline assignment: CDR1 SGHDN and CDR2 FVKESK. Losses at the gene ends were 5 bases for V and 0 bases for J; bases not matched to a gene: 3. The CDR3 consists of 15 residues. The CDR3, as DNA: TGTGCCAGCAGCGAGGGACAGCCGAACACCGGGGAGCTGTTTTTT. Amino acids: CASSEGQPNTGELFF.

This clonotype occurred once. The CDR3 loop is CSAPSGSSYEQYF. The CDR3 coding sequence is TGCAGTGCCCCTAGCGGGAGCTCCTACGAGCAGTACTTC. The V and J genes are TRBV20-1 and TRBJ2-7; 10 bases fit TRBD2. The V gene's germline CDR1 is DFQATT and CDR2 SNEGSKA (reference sequence). This CDR3 region has 13 residues. The ends lost 6 bases at V and 0 bases at J; junction bases unmatched: 2.

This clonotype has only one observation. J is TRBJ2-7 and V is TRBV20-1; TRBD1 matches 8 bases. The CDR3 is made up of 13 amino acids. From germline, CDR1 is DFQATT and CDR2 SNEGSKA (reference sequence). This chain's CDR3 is CRAGGAGSYEQYF. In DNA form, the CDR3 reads TGCAGGGCAGGGGGCGCGGGGTCCTACGAGCAGTACTTC.

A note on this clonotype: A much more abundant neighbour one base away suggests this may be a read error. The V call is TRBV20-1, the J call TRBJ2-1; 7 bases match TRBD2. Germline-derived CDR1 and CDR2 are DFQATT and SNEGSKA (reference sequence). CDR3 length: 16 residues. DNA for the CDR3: TGCAGTGCTAGAGATTTCGGGGGGTCATCCTGCAATGAGCAGTTCTTC. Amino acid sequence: CSARDFGGSSCNEQFF.

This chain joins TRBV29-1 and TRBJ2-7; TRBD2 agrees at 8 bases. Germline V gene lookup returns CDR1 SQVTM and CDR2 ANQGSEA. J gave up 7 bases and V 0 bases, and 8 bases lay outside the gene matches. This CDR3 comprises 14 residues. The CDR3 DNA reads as TGCAGCGTTGAAGAGCGGGAGGTCTACAATGAGCAGTACTTC. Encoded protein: CSVEEREVYNEQYF.

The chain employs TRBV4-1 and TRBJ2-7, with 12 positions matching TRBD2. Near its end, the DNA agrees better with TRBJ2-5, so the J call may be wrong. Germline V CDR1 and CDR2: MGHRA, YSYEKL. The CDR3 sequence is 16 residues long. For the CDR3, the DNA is TGCGCCAGCAGCCTAACTAGCGGGGGGCCTCAAGAGACCCAGTACTTC. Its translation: CASSLTSGGPQETQYF.